This T cell receptor beta chain originates from a study of T cell repertoires in cytomegalovirus infection. Looking at the study overall: Both CMV infection and a matching HLA type were indicated by public TCR beta signatures. Study-wide points: CMV carriers with the relevant HLA were identified by cumulative public TCR beta family frequency. What dominated the ex vivo response were HLA-C-restricted CMV-specific TCR beta clonotypes.

The V and J ends lost 10 bases and 6 bases respectively, with 16 bases between them. Germline loops: CDR1 MDHEN, CDR2 SYDVKM. The CDR3 contains 13 residues. TCRdb called the reads again in MiXCR, with one record for every CDR3 protein. The sample records 700,000 to 950,000 distinct CDR3 sequences, approximately 29% being singletons. In the case of this clonotype: Its target is not known.

This TCR derives from a human donor in good health (CMV status not recorded). Some clones in this sample may be carry-over from other donors' samples. The starting material was cultured CD8+ T cells from PBMCs, obtained from culture after CMV antigen stimulation. The chain couples TRBV28 to TRBJ1-5; no reliable D call. The CDR3 protein is CAISLGAGQPQHF. As DNA, the CDR3 is TGTGCCATCTCACTGGGCGCCGGTCAGCCCCAGCATTTT. Based on the CDR3 plus reference TRBV28 and TRBJ1-5, the full variable domain is DVKVTQSSRYLVKRTGEKVFLECVQDMDHENMFWYRQDPGLGLRLIYFSYDVKMKEKGDIPEGYSVSREKKERFSLILESASTNQTSMYLCAISLGAGQPQHFGDGTRLSIL.